The next 26 T cell receptor beta chains were all read from a single sample in a study of T cells in Graves' hyperthyroidism and ophthalmopathy. Template material for amplifying TCR beta CDR3 regions consisted of RNA transcripts. Initially, a first-round RT-PCR of the TCR CDR3 employed the HTBI primer set. TCRdb reanalysed the multiplex PCR reads using MiXCR and keeps one entry per CDR3 protein. The sample holds about 760,000 distinct CDR3 sequences, roughly a third seen once. Sequenced input: blood. The receptors were sampled from a woman aged 35 to 49 with Graves' hyperthyroidism.

Many counts were recorded for this clonotype. The chain uses TRBV9 and TRBJ2-7, with 8 nucleotides matching TRBD1. The germline V gene has CDR1 SGDLS and CDR2 YYNGEE. The V segment lost 3 bases and the J segment 6 bases; nucleotides outside the gene matches: 8. This CDR3 spans 14 amino acids. The CDR3 DNA sequence: TGTGCCAGCAGCGCCCAGGGGGCGCGGGGCGAGCAGTACTTC. The encoded protein is CASSAQGARGEQYF.

This clonotype was counted many times. The chain is built from TRBV6-4 and TRBJ1-1; D is unclear. The V end was cut by 0 bases, the J end by 1 base, with 9 bases between. Per germline, CDR1 MRHNA and CDR2 SNTAGT. The CDR3 extends over 15 amino acids. CDR3 in amino acids: CASSDSSGPNTEAFF. The CDR3 bases are TGTGCCAGCAGTGACTCCTCCGGGCCGAACACTGAAGCTTTCTTT.

The V gene is TRBV4-1, the J gene TRBJ1-5; D call uncertain. CDR1 is MGHRA and CDR2 is YSYEKL in the germline V gene. Trimming took off 3 bases at V and 4 bases at J, with 10 bases between the two ends. The CDR3 length is 14 residues. The CDR3 loop reads CASSHPQGNQPQHF. CDR3 DNA: TGCGCCAGCAGCCACCCCCAAGGAAATCAGCCCCAGCATTTT.

Note on this clonotype: This clone may be a read error of a much larger clone one base away. This chain connects TRBV29-1 to TRBJ1-1, with 7 bases aligning to TRBD1. The CDR3 has 13 amino acids. Looked up from germline, CDR1 is SQVTM and CDR2 is ANQGSEA. CDR3 in DNA: TGCGGCGTTGGAGGGGGCTGGTTGACTGAAGCTTTCTTT. It yields the protein CGVGGGWLTEAFF.

Here the CDR3 DNA reads TGTGCCAGCACTAACACGGCGGGGGGCCGGGACACTGAAGCTTTCTTT. Its translation is CASTNTAGGRDTEAFF. The chain employs TRBV11-2 and TRBJ1-1; the D gene is possibly TRBD1 (6 bases). Per the germline V gene, CDR1 is SGHAT and CDR2 is FQNNGV. V was trimmed by 7 bases and J by 3 bases, leaving 21 bases between them. The CDR3 totals 16 residues. The full variable domain, its missing parts supplied by reference TRBV11-2 and TRBJ1-1, is EAGVAQSPRYKIIEKRQSVAFWCNPISGHATLYWYQQILGQGPKLLIQFQNNGVVDDSQLPKDRFSAERLKGVDSTLKIQPAKLEDSAVYLCASTNTAGGRDTEAFFGQGTRLTVV.

The V gene is TRBV10-3, the J gene TRBJ1-6; possible D gene TRBD1, 5 bases. The germline V gene encodes CDR1 ENHRY and CDR2 SYGVKD. The CDR3 has 15 amino acids. Trimming took off 10 bases at V and 7 bases at J, with 20 bases between the two ends. The chain's CDR3 is CASSPARGTNSPLHF. The CDR3 nucleotides read TGTGCCAGCAGCCCCGCGCGGGGGACCAATTCACCCCTCCACTTT.

This clonotype has a handful of counts. The chain joins TRBV12-3 or TRBV12-4 to TRBJ1-1; the D gene is possibly TRBD1 (5 bases). Between the trimmed V and J ends, which lost 4 bases and 10 bases, there was a span of 13 bases. The CDR3 spans 12 residues. The CDR3 loop is CASSSQGVRAFF. The DNA for the CDR3 is TGTGCCAGCAGTTCCCAGGGCGTTAGAGCTTTCTTT.

This clonotype appeared a few times. This sequence joins TRBV12-3 or TRBV12-4 and TRBJ2-7; 8 bases are a match to TRBD2. CDR3 length equals 14 residues. Trimming at V came to 7 bases and at J to 0 bases, leaving 5 bases not matched to a gene. The CDR3 protein is CASNRGGGSYEQYF. The CDR3 region has the DNA TGTGCCAGCAACCGGGGGGGCGGCTCCTACGAGCAGTACTTC.

DNA for the CDR3: TGTGCCAGCAGCCTACCGGCAGGGGTGGGTGGAAACACCATATATTTT. Translation: CASSLPAGVGGNTIYF. The chain has TRBV9 and TRBJ1-3; a possible D gene is TRBD1 (6 bases). The germline CDR1 and CDR2 sequences are SGDLS and YYNGEE. Trimming shortened V by 4 bases and J by 3 bases, and 17 bases separated the two germline ends. The CDR3 totals 16 residues.

This clonotype was detected many times. The chain recombines TRBV7-9 with TRBJ1-1; 7 bases align to TRBD1. This CDR3 region has 12 residues. Germline lookup yields CDR1 SEHNR and CDR2 FQNEAQ (reference sequence). J was trimmed by 8 bases and V by 6 bases; bases with no gene match: 6. CDR3 in amino acids: CASRSGTDEAFF. The DNA for the CDR3 is TGTGCCAGCAGATCCGGGACAGACGAAGCTTTCTTT.

Note on this clonotype: A read error may explain this, as a much larger clone is one base away. This chain connects TRBV5-4 to TRBJ1-1; TRBD1 is a possible D gene (5 bases). V gave up 5 bases and J gave up 7 bases, with 15 bases separating them. The CDR3 spans 13 residues. CDR1 is SGHNT and CDR2 is YYREEE in the germline V gene (reference sequence). CDR3 sequence: CASRIGEHIEAFF. The DNA for the CDR3 is TGTGCCAGCAGAATAGGGGAGCACATTGAAGCTTTCTTT.

The V gene is TRBV7-9, the J gene TRBJ1-1; 7 bases match TRBD1. CDR1 and CDR2 (germline): SEHNR, FQNEAQ (reference sequence). This CDR3 region has 14 residues. Trimming removed 5 bases from V and 4 bases from J; junction bases left unmatched: 7. This CDR3 is CASSTQGLGTEAFF. CDR3 sequence (DNA): TGTGCCAGCAGCACACAGGGGCTGGGCACTGAAGCTTTCTTT. Combining the CDR3 with reference TRBV7-9 and TRBJ1-1 gives the whole variable domain DTGVSQNPRHKITKRGQNVTFRCDPISEHNRLYWYRQTLGQGPEFLTYFQNEAQLEKSRLLSDRFSAERPKGSFSTLEIQRTEQGDSAMYLCASSTQGLGTEAFFGQGTRLTVV.

The gene calls are TRBV27 and TRBJ2-7; TRBD2 matches 11 bases. There are 17 residues in the CDR3. CDR1 is MNHEY, CDR2 SMNVEV, per germline (reference sequence). V lost 5 bases and J lost 1; bases outside the gene matches: 10. The CDR3 DNA is TGTGCCAGCAGTGCCGTCTCTAGCGGGAGGAATTCCTACGAGCAGTACTTC. Amino acids: CASSAVSSGRNSYEQYF.

In its sample, this clonotype was seen many times. The genes are TRBV12-3 or TRBV12-4 and TRBJ2-5, with 7 bases fitting TRBD2. The CDR3 sequence is 15 residues long. The V segment lost 6 bases and the J segment 5 bases; nucleotides outside the gene matches: 12. CDR3 in amino acids: CASSPVAGVRETQYF. For the CDR3, the DNA is TGTGCCAGCAGCCCAGTGGCGGGAGTCAGGGAGACCCAGTACTTC.

This clonotype was seen at least ten times. The chain combines TRBV7-2 with TRBJ1-4; the D is unclear. Per germline, CDR1 SGHTA and CDR2 FQGNSA. V dropped 7 bases and J dropped 2 bases, with 14 bases sitting between them. The CDR3 has 15 amino acids. CDR3 sequence: CASTLASGTNEKLFF. CDR3 bases: TGTGCCAGCACCCTGGCCTCGGGGACTAATGAAAAACTGTTTTTT.

This clonotype was detected only a few times. Just one base apart from a much larger clone, this may be a read error. The rearrangement joins TRBV2 to TRBJ2-7; D possibly corresponds to TRBD1 (6 bases). This CDR3 spans 12 amino acids. CDR1 SNHLY and CDR2 FYNNEI come from the germline V gene. Trimming took 10 bases from V and 1 from J, leaving 11 bases between them. DNA of the CDR3: TGTGCCACCCGAGGACAGTCCTACGAGCAGTACTTC. This sequence encodes CATRGQSYEQYF.

The chain is built from TRBV4-1 and TRBJ2-2, with 15 positions matching TRBD2. Germline CDR1 and CDR2: MGHRA and YSYEKL. J was trimmed by 4 bases and V by 4 bases; bases with no gene match: 10. CDR3 length: 19 amino acids. Here the CDR3 reads CASSPDGLAGGPSTGELFF. The CDR3 nucleotides are TGCGCCAGCAGCCCAGATGGACTAGCGGGGGGGCCGAGCACCGGGGAGCTGTTTTTT.

This clonotype was found many times. The chain has TRBV7-2 and TRBJ2-7, with a possible D match to TRBD2 (7 bases). This CDR3 is 15 amino acids long. The germline V gene has CDR1 SGHTA and CDR2 FQGNSA. V was pared by 6 bases and J by 1 base, with 16 bases between. CDR3 DNA sequence: TGTGCCAGCAGACGAGAGGGGGGGGGATCCTACGAGCAGTACTTC. This sequence encodes CASRREGGGSYEQYF.

In its sample, this clonotype was seen a few times. The chain uses TRBV29-1 and TRBJ2-3; D is unresolved. V was pared by 3 bases and J by 0 bases, with 7 bases between. The CDR3 is 13 amino acids. The germline gives CDR1 SQVTM, CDR2 ANQGSEA. The CDR3 here is CSVDSRSTDTQYF. As DNA, the CDR3 is TGCAGCGTTGACTCTCGGAGCACAGATACGCAGTATTTT.

The CDR3 sequence is CASSSGQVSLANEKLFF. CDR3 coding DNA: TGTGCCAGCAGCAGCGGACAGGTCTCTCTAGCTAATGAAAAACTGTTTTTT. The chain links TRBV7-2 to TRBJ1-4, with 7 positions matching TRBD1. CDR1 and CDR2 from the germline V gene are SGHTA and FQGNSA. Trimming cost V 5 bases and J 3 bases; bases outside gene matches: 12. This CDR3 has 17 amino acids.

This clonotype was counted between two and nine times. CDR3 nucleotides: TGTGCCAGCAGTTTAGGGGGGAGGGATGAAAAACTGTTTTTT. This translates into CASSLGGRDEKLFF. The genes are TRBV12-3 or TRBV12-4 and TRBJ1-4; D is perhaps TRBD1 (5 bases). The CDR3 runs 14 residues. V was pared by 1 base and J by 6 bases, with 9 bases between.

This clonotype was counted once. The CDR3 here is CASSYGTGAQVAYSNQPQHF. DNA of the CDR3: TGTGCCAGCAGTTACGGGACAGGGGCACAGGTCGCATATAGCAATCAGCCCCAGCATTTT. The chain links TRBV25-1 to TRBJ1-5; 10 nucleotides line up with TRBD1. V lost 5 bases, J lost 0 bases, and 16 bases stayed unmatched. The CDR3 loop spans 20 amino acids. Per the germline V gene, CDR1 is MGHDK and CDR2 is SYGVNS.

This clonotype occurred a few times. V usage is TRBV7-2 and J usage is TRBJ1-1, with 7 bases aligning to TRBD1. CDR3 length equals 15 residues. CDR1 SGHTA and CDR2 FQGNSA come from the germline V gene. J gave up 8 bases and V 1 base, and 10 bases lay outside the gene matches. CDR3 sequence: CASSLEQGGPWEAFF. CDR3 bases: TGTGCCAGCAGCTTAGAGCAAGGGGGCCCCTGGGAAGCTTTCTTT.

This clonotype has ten or more counts. The DNA for the CDR3 is TGTGCCACCAGCAGAGAGGGTGGTCAGCCCCAGCATTTT. Translation gives CATSREGGQPQHF. This sequence joins TRBV15 and TRBJ1-5; the D is unclear. The CDR3 covers 13 residues. Germline values: CDR1 LNHNV, CDR2 YYDKDF (reference sequence). V was shortened by 0 bases and J by 6 bases, with 6 bases between the two germline ends.

The chain carries TRBV6-5 and TRBJ2-7; no firm D call. Germline V lookup: CDR1 MNHEY, CDR2 SVGAGI. The CDR3 has 14 amino acids. The V end was cut by 0 bases, the J end by 2 bases, with 8 bases between. CDR3 nucleotide sequence: TGTGCCAGCAGTTACTCGTCGGGCACCTACGAGCAGTACTTC. It translates to CASSYSSGTYEQYF.

The chain is built from TRBV6-1 and TRBJ1-3, with TRBD1 as a possible D gene (6 bases). This CDR3 region has 16 residues. The V and J ends lost 8 bases and 2 bases respectively, with 19 bases between them. Germline CDR1 MNHNS, CDR2 SASEGT. The CDR3, as DNA: TGTGCCAGCCGCCACGTGTTGGACAGCACTGGAAACACCATATATTTT. Translating it yields CASRHVLDSTGNTIYF.